Listed below are T cell receptor beta chains from one sample, sequenced in a study of T cell repertoires in cytomegalovirus infection. Each CDR3 protein is one row after TCRdb ran MiXCR on the reads. The sample lists about 46,000 distinct CDR3 sequences; roughly 20% were seen once. Their antigens remain unidentified. Input material: PBMCs, sequenced either directly or after in vitro stimulation (not recorded which). These receptors came from a human donor in good health (CMV status not recorded). Some clones in this sample may be carry-over from other donors' samples. Each CDR3 is given with its conserved first and last residue. For some rows the clone size is stated as once, few or many, or as a class when expanded; others skip it.

>-|TRBJ1-2|TRBV12-3/TRBV12-4
CASSLGEADGYTF
>-|TRBJ2-1|TRBV7-9
CASSRGGAIDEQFF
>-|TRBJ1-6|TRBV6-2/TRBV6-3
CASSYDRESPLHF
>-|TRBJ1-1|TRBV28
CASIFGDRDTEAFF
>few|TRBJ2-3|TRBV20-1
CSARAPWDLTSTDTQYF
>once|TRBJ2-5|TRBV27
CASSWTREETQYF
>many|TRBJ2-1|TRBV7-2
CASSLGYRARSYNEQFF
>few|TRBJ2-7|TRBV12-3/TRBV12-4
CASSLAKAFEQYF
>-|TRBJ1-3|TRBV3-1
CASSQGQGNTIYF
>many|TRBJ2-7|TRBV7-6
CASSSSGKSYEQYF
>many|TRBJ2-7|TRBV28
CASSLPSGGRGEQYF
>many|TRBJ1-5|TRBV19
CASSTGTGVYSNQPQHF
>many|TRBJ2-3|TRBV4-1
CASSQDSGGGRGDTQYF
>medium-sized|TRBJ2-7|TRBV7-2
CASSSPGNAQYF
>-|TRBJ2-1|TRBV20-1
CSARDLAGDSNEQFF
>many|TRBJ1-1|TRBV7-2
CASSSTGNEAFF
>many|TRBJ2-5|TRBV28
CASSSPGQGNRETQYF
>-|TRBJ2-6|TRBV24-1
CATGGHGANVLTF
>few|TRBJ2-1|TRBV18
CASSPPSSGGYEQFF
>few|TRBJ2-1|TRBV4-1
CASSLRGADEQFF
>-|TRBJ2-3|TRBV6-1
CASSYGDRAADTQYF
>-|TRBJ1-2|TRBV11-2
CASSLEAGIGGYTF
>few|TRBJ2-7|TRBV27
CASGRSPLEQYF
>few|TRBJ2-4|TRBV6-5
CASSYSREDIQYF
>-|TRBJ2-3|TRBV20-1
CSAPPVSVTQYF
>many|TRBJ1-4|TRBV20-1
CSAHPQGFEKLFF
>-|TRBJ2-7|TRBV7-1
CASSLSPPEKQYF
>few|TRBJ2-7|TRBV4-1
CASSPPGQSYEQYF
>-|TRBJ2-1|TRBV7-6
CASSPDRDRGFPTYNEQFF
>few|TRBJ2-5|TRBV5-4
CASSVDQGRETQYF
>few|TRBJ2-7|TRBV29-1
CSVARRLGYEQYF
>-|TRBJ1-2|TRBV4-3
CASSQDYSQGDYGYTF
>-|TRBJ2-7|TRBV10-1
CANPFEQYF
>many|TRBJ2-5|TRBV28
CASSSTGYQETQYF
>once|TRBJ2-7|TRBV6-2/TRBV6-3
CASSYGFSEQYF
>many|TRBJ2-7|TRBV7-8
CASSPSTGTLYEQYF
>-|TRBJ1-1|TRBV27
CASSGQGARDTEAFF
>few|TRBJ1-5|TRBV2
CASSEEGRQPQHF
>many|TRBJ1-1|TRBV6-1
CASSELGKGTEAFF
>many|TRBJ2-2|TRBV7-2
CASSLWAGELFF
>-|TRBJ1-5|TRBV29-1
CSVAGQGNQPQHF
>few|TRBJ2-5|TRBV20-1
CSARPLTEETQYF
>many|TRBJ1-1|TRBV15
CATSRVVGMNTEAFF
>few|TRBJ1-5|TRBV4-2
CASSQVHGGKNQPQHF
>-|TRBJ1-1|TRBV19
CASSIGAGGVNTEAFF
>few|TRBJ2-3|TRBV4-3
CASSQDQRTDTQYF
>few|TRBJ2-7|TRBV20-1
CSAATPSGLYEQYF
>many|TRBJ2-3|TRBV7-2
CASSLVFGLVYF
>few|TRBJ1-2|TRBV20-1
CSAAEKKAANYGYTF
>-|TRBJ2-3|TRBV12-5
CASGLGGTSSTDTQYF
>many|TRBJ2-1|TRBV24-1
CATSEAGTGDYNEQFF
>-|TRBJ1-1|TRBV28
CASWTRGGGRGGTEAFF
>many|TRBJ1-5|TRBV6-9
CASSYQPQHF
>once|TRBJ2-3|TRBV29-1
CSVEDPRGELDTQYF
>-|TRBJ2-1|TRBV7-6
CASSKLAGGGYNEQFF